These 14 T cell receptor beta chains came from one sample sequenced in a study of post-analysis software for immune sequencing data (dated by TCRdb to 2014 to 2015). The library was generated by PCR. This sample was sequenced with an Illumina HiSeq 2500. To reduce PCR and sequencing biases, unique molecular identifiers were incorporated into the TCR beta cDNA libraries. TCRdb took the public reads, trimmed them with fastp at Q25, ran MiXCR for clone calling and kept in-frame beta chains. Every CDR3 protein is listed once, alongside the most common genes and DNA of its rows. The sample profile shows some 800,000 distinct CDR3 sequences; roughly 50% of them were found once. The ten largest clones add up to approximately 4.4% of the sample. No cognate antigen is known for these TCRs. General findings and caveats noted by the study authors: About 5 TRBV segments, including TRBV5-6, TRBV5-1 and TRBV20-1, were significantly more frequent in patients than controls.

Material: blood. The receptors derive from a girl between 10 and 17 years old with multiple sclerosis.

The chain combines TRBV27 with TRBJ2-7; possible D gene TRBD2, 6 bases. V lost 2 bases to trimming and J lost 4 bases, with 12 bases between them. Looked up from germline, CDR1 is MNHEY and CDR2 is SMNVEV (reference sequence). The CDR3 is made up of 14 amino acids. CDR3 loop: CASSLIGSQYEQYF. The CDR3 DNA reads as TGTGCCAGCAGTTTAATCGGGAGTCAATACGAGCAGTACTTC.

This chain connects TRBV12-3 or TRBV12-4 to TRBJ1-1, with 7 bases identical to TRBD1. V trimming: 6 bases; J trimming: 4 bases; junction bases outside the gene matches: 14. There are 16 residues in the CDR3. CDR3 in amino acids: CASRPSGGSRSTEAFF. Written as DNA, the CDR3 is TGTGCCAGCAGACCATCAGGGGGTTCCCGGAGCACTGAAGCTTTCTTT.

CDR3 sequence: CASSLTGAVETQYF. The CDR3 coding sequence is TGCGCCAGCAGCCTCACAGGGGCAGTAGAGACCCAGTACTTC. The chain links TRBV5-1 to TRBJ2-5, with 7 bases fitting TRBD1. After removal of 4 bases from V and 4 bases from J, the junction contained 7 bases not matched to a gene. The CDR3 is 14 amino acids. CDR1 and CDR2 (germline): SGHRS, YFSETQ.

This chain uses TRBV6-5 with TRBJ1-2; possibly TRBD1 for D (6 bases). The germline V and J ends were trimmed by 4 bases and 4 bases, with 16 bases remaining between them. CDR1 is MNHEY and CDR2 is SVGAGI in the germline V gene. There are 15 residues in the CDR3. DNA of the CDR3: TGTGCCAGCAGTTCGTTCTCAACGACAGGCTATGGCTACACCTTC. Protein sequence: CASSSFSTTGYGYTF.

The chain links TRBV7-2 to TRBJ2-3, with 7 bases aligning to TRBD1. V lost 5 bases to trimming and J lost 4 bases; unmatched junction nucleotides: 9. This CDR3 is 15 amino acids long. Germline CDR1 is SGHTA and CDR2 is FQGNSA. The CDR3 spells CASSPLKTGSDTQYF. For the CDR3, the DNA is TGTGCCAGCAGCCCGCTAAAGACAGGGTCAGATACGCAGTATTTT.

V is TRBV27 and J is TRBJ2-1, with D possibly TRBD2 on 6 matching bases. Trimming removed 7 bases at V and 6 bases at J, with 16 bases between. This CDR3 contains 14 residues. Germline V gene lookup returns CDR1 MNHEY and CDR2 SMNVEV (reference sequence). The chain's CDR3 is CASKRGSGVNEQFF. The CDR3 bases are TGTGCCAGCAAGAGAGGTAGCGGTGTCAATGAGCAGTTCTTC.

This clonotype was found a few times. The rearrangement joins TRBV5-1 to TRBJ1-4; no clear D gene. Germline-derived CDR1 and CDR2 are SGHRS and YFSETQ. CDR3 length: 14 amino acids. V lost 1 base, J lost 4 bases, and 8 bases lay in between. The CDR3 protein is CASSLTENNEKLFF. The CDR3 DNA reads as TGCGCCAGCAGCTTGACGGAGAATAATGAAAAACTGTTTTTT.

This clonotype was counted between two and nine times. The V gene is TRBV28, the J gene TRBJ2-5; D is undetermined. Germline V CDR1 and CDR2: MDHEN, SYDVKM. With 5 bases removed from V and 0 bases from J, the gap between germline ends came to 7 bases. The CDR3 spans 13 residues. The DNA of the CDR3 is TGTGCCAGCAGTCCCCAGGACCAAGAGACCCAGTACTTC. As protein: CASSPQDQETQYF.

The chain links TRBV20-1 to TRBJ2-1; TRBD2 aligns across 10 bases. J was trimmed by 0 bases and V by 2 bases; bases with no gene match: 4. CDR1 and CDR2 (germline): DFQATT, SNEGSKA (reference sequence). The CDR3 loop spans 16 amino acids. The CDR3 is CSARSLAGASYNEQFF. The CDR3 nucleotides are TGCAGTGCTAGATCTCTAGCGGGAGCCTCCTACAATGAGCAGTTCTTC.

The CDR3 DNA is TGCGCCAGCAGCCAAGAATATAGGGCGAACTACAATGAGCAGTTCTTC. Its translation is CASSQEYRANYNEQFF. The chain employs TRBV4-3 and TRBJ2-1; D gene ambiguous. CDR3 length: 16 amino acids. Trimming took off 0 bases at V and 3 bases at J, with 12 bases between the two ends. Germline loops: CDR1 LGHNA, CDR2 YSLEER.

The chain recombines TRBV7-3 with TRBJ2-7; no definite D call. V lost 5 bases and J lost 2, with 16 bases in between. Germline V lookup: CDR1 SGHTA, CDR2 FQGTGA. The CDR3 spans 15 residues. The CDR3, as DNA: TGTGCCAGCAGCCCCCTCCTATGGGGTCCCTACGAGCAGTACTTC. This codes for CASSPLLWGPYEQYF.

CDR3: CSARDTLKGLSKVTQYF. The CDR3 DNA reads TGCAGTGCTAGAGATACCTTAAAGGGACTGTCAAAGGTGACCCAGTACTTC. V is TRBV20-1 and J is TRBJ2-5; perhaps TRBD2 as D (6 bases). The CDR3 extends over 17 amino acids. Per germline, CDR1 DFQATT and CDR2 SNEGSKA (reference sequence). The ends were cut back, 0 bases at V and 7 bases at J, with 24 bases in the middle.

The chain couples TRBV20-1 to TRBJ2-5; TRBD2 is a possible D gene (5 bases). The CDR3 totals 12 residues. Germline loops: CDR1 DFQATT, CDR2 SNEGSKA (reference sequence). V lost 3 bases and J lost 5, with 10 bases in between. CDR3 nucleotides: TGCAGTGCTAGTCCCTGGAGGGAGACCCAGTACTTC. Its protein is CSASPWRETQYF.

This clonotype was detected only a few times. The chain recombines TRBV7-8 with TRBJ2-4; D possibly corresponds to TRBD2 (5 bases). The J call could be wrong; TRBJ2-7 is a better fit for the DNA end. CDR3 length: 12 residues. CDR1 SGHVS and CDR2 FQNEAQ come from the germline V gene. This chain's CDR3 is CASSRESGEQYF. In DNA, the CDR3 is TGTGCCAGCAGCCGGGAAAGCGGCGAGCAGTACTTC.